Following are 24 T cell receptor beta chains from one sample sequenced in a study of blood T cell repertoires in COVID-19. TCRdb's copy holds only in-frame clones and misses some; the assay was immunoSEQ multiplex PCR. This sample has roughly 200,000 clones, with about 85% found just once. The sample consisted of peripheral blood. These receptors were taken from a man aged 65 to 79 with acute or convalescent COVID-19.

This clone was detected a few times. This chain uses TRBV10-3 with TRBJ2-1; 9 bases agree with TRBD2. This CDR3 contains 13 residues. Trimming removed 6 bases from V and 7 bases from J; junction bases left unmatched: 4. Germline loops: CDR1 ENHRY, CDR2 SYGVKD. For the CDR3, the DNA is TGTGCCATCAGGGTAGCGGGAGAAAATGAGCAGTTCTTC. Its translation: CAIRVAGENEQFF.

The gene calls are TRBV10-2 and TRBJ1-4; D unclear. The CDR3 is 14 amino acids. Germline V gives CDR1 WSHSY, CDR2 SAAADI. Between the trimmed V and J ends, which lost 5 bases and 8 bases, there was a span of 15 bases. CDR3 amino acids: CASSPFPGREKLFF. CDR3 DNA: TGCGCCAGCAGTCCATTCCCTGGGAGAGAAAAACTGTTTTTT.

The rearrangement links TRBV6-4 to TRBJ2-2; TRBD2 matches 7 bases. The CDR3 has 14 amino acids. Germline CDR1 and CDR2: MRHNA and SNTAGT. V shed 5 bases and J 6 bases; nucleotides not matched to a gene: 6. This CDR3 reads CASSSARGAGELFF. The CDR3 region has the DNA TGTGCCAGCAGTTCCGCACGGGGGGCCGGGGAGCTGTTTTTT.

V usage is TRBV10-3 and J usage is TRBJ2-1; 7 bases map to TRBD2. V dropped 6 bases and J dropped 11; count of bases not matched to a gene: 13. Germline values: CDR1 ENHRY, CDR2 SYGVKD. CDR3 length: 14 residues. CDR3 nucleotide sequence: TGTGCCATCAGCGCAACAACCCTAGCGGAGAAGCAGTTCTTC. Protein: CAISATTLAEKQFF.

In regard to this clone: The sample has other DNA sequences that encode this CDR3 too. This chain uses TRBV6-6 with TRBJ2-7; TRBD1 matches at 10 bases. The J segment lost 6 bases and the V segment lost 0 bases, leaving 5 bases of the junction unmatched. The CDR3 runs 15 residues. From germline, CDR1 is MNHNY and CDR2 SVGAGI (reference sequence). In DNA, the CDR3 is TGTGCCAGCAGTTACTCGGGGACAGGGGTCCGCGAGCAGTACTTC. Its protein product is CASSYSGTGVREQYF.

The gene calls are TRBV2 and TRBJ2-3; 9 nucleotides line up with TRBD1. This CDR3 comprises 15 residues. Losses at the gene ends were 3 bases for V and 9 bases for J; bases not matched to a gene: 10. Per the germline V gene, CDR1 is SNHLY and CDR2 is FYNNEI. The CDR3 is CASSELTGGPTTQYF. In DNA, the CDR3 is TGTGCCAGCAGTGAGCTGACAGGGGGGCCAACAACGCAGTATTTT.

The chain links TRBV15 to TRBJ2-7; tentatively, D is TRBD1 (5 bases). The CDR3 sequence is 13 residues long. CDR1 is LNHNV and CDR2 is YYDKDF in the germline V gene (reference sequence). Trimming removed 1 base from V and 4 bases from J, with 8 bases in between. This CDR3 is CATSRVRGYEQYF. CDR3 bases: TGTGCCACCAGCAGAGTAAGGGGTTACGAGCAGTACTTC. Full variable domain (remainder filled in from reference TRBV15 and TRBJ2-7): DAMVIQNPRYQVTQFGKPVTLSCSQTLNHNVMYWYQQKSSQAPKLLFHYYDKDFNNEADTPDNFQSRRPNTSFCFLDIRSPGLGDTAMYLCATSRVRGYEQYFGPGTRLTVT.

This chain joins TRBV7-9 and TRBJ1-1, with D possibly being TRBD1 (5 bases). The CDR3 runs to 14 residues. Trimming took 3 bases from V and 2 from J, leaving 10 bases between them. CDR1 is SEHNR, CDR2 FQNEAQ, per germline (reference sequence). DNA of the CDR3: TGTGCCAGCAGCTTTCGGCAGGGTAACACTGAAGCTTTCTTT. Amino acid sequence: CASSFRQGNTEAFF.

The chain recombines TRBV18 with TRBJ2-2; tentative D call: TRBD1 (5 bases). This CDR3 has 15 residues. CDR1 KGHSH and CDR2 LQKENI come from the germline V gene. V was cut by 5 bases and J by 0 bases, with 10 bases left in between. CDR3 coding DNA: TGTGCCAGCTCAGGCAGGGTTTCGAACACCGGGGAGCTGTTTTTT. This codes for CASSGRVSNTGELFF.

The table lists this clone with a count of one. The same CDR3 is also encoded by other DNA sequences in this sample. V gene TRBV3-1 (or the pseudogene TRBV3-2) combines with J gene TRBJ1-1; perhaps TRBD1 as D (5 bases). The V and J ends lost 1 base and 4 bases respectively, with 10 bases between them. There are 14 residues in the CDR3. Germline loops: CDR1 LGHDT, CDR2 YNNKEL (reference sequence). The CDR3: CASSQVPGGTEAFF. In DNA form, the CDR3 reads TGTGCCAGCAGCCAAGTCCCCGGGGGCACTGAAGCTTTCTTT.

The CDR3 DNA reads as TGTGCCAGAAGTTTCGCTGGCAGGGGACCTTCTGGGGCCAACGTCCTGACTTTC. This codes for CARSFAGRGPSGANVLTF. This rearrangement joins TRBV5-3 to TRBJ2-6; the D gene is possibly TRBD1 (6 bases). TRBV5-3 has ORF status, its function being uncertain. V dropped 5 bases and J dropped 1 base, with 19 bases sitting between them. This CDR3 contains 18 residues.

This chain connects TRBV19 to TRBJ2-1; unclear D gene. The CDR3 runs to 15 residues. In germline, CDR1 is LNHDA, CDR2 SQIVND (reference sequence). V was trimmed by 2 bases and J by 1 base, leaving 9 bases between them. CDR3: CASSINQVSYNEQFF. CDR3 nucleotides: TGTGCCAGTAGTATAAACCAGGTGTCCTACAATGAGCAGTTCTTC.

The V and J genes are TRBV11-2 and TRBJ2-7; TRBD2 is a possible D gene (5 bases). The V and J ends lost 1 base and 3 bases respectively, with 7 bases between them. Germline values: CDR1 SGHAT, CDR2 FQNNGV. The CDR3 has 13 residues. CDR3: CASSLAGNYEQYF. In DNA, the CDR3 is TGTGCCAGCAGCTTAGCCGGGAACTACGAGCAGTACTTC.

The rearrangement links TRBV27 to TRBJ2-5; 15 nucleotides match TRBD2. The germline V gene has CDR1 MNHEY and CDR2 SMNVEV (reference sequence). The CDR3 runs to 18 residues. The V gene end was trimmed by 5 bases and the J gene end by 2 bases; junction bases not matched to a gene: 9. The chain's CDR3 is CASSPGLAGGQIQETQYF. CDR3 bases: TGTGCCAGCAGTCCTGGACTAGCGGGAGGGCAAATACAAGAGACCCAGTACTTC.

The rearrangement links TRBV19 to TRBJ2-2; 10 nucleotides line up with TRBD2. J was trimmed by 5 bases and V by 7 bases; bases with no gene match: 10. The CDR3 is made up of 16 amino acids. Germline V gene data show CDR1 as LNHDA and CDR2 as SQIVND (reference sequence). CDR3 in DNA: TGTGCCAGTACTCCTCTAGCGGGAGCGGTAACCGGGGAGCTGTTTTTT. It specifies CASTPLAGAVTGELFF.

In this sample, this clone turned up a few times. The chain links TRBV7-3 to TRBJ2-1; 8 bases line up with TRBD2. The length of the CDR3 is 15 residues. The V gene's germline CDR1 is SGHTA and CDR2 FQGTGA. The V gene end was trimmed by 4 bases and the J gene end by 3 bases; junction bases not matched to a gene: 5. The CDR3 loop reads CASSSGSGIYNEQFF. The CDR3 bases are TGTGCCAGCAGCTCCGGTAGCGGGATCTACAATGAGCAGTTCTTC.

In DNA, the CDR3 is TGTGCCTGGGGTTGGACAAGGACTGAAGCTTTCTTT. It yields the protein CAWGWTRTEAFF. V usage is TRBV30 and J usage is TRBJ1-1; a weak D match, TRBD1 (5 bases). This CDR3 has 12 amino acids. Trimming left V 5 bases short and J 5 bases short, with 12 bases between. Germline V gene sequence: CDR1 GTSNPN, CDR2 SVGIG (reference sequence).

The genes are TRBV4-1 and TRBJ2-1; 7 nucleotides align to TRBD2. V lost 2 bases and J lost 2; bases outside the gene matches: 9. The CDR3 has 17 residues. CDR1 is MGHRA, CDR2 YSYEKL, per germline. The chain's CDR3 is CASSQSNLADPYNEQFF. In DNA form, the CDR3 reads TGCGCCAGCAGCCAATCGAACCTAGCGGACCCCTACAATGAGCAGTTCTTC.

CDR3 sequence reads: CARRDRTNTEAFF. The CDR3 DNA reads as TGTGCCAGACGTGACAGGACGAACACTGAAGCTTTCTTT. The chain combines TRBV21-1 with TRBJ1-1; TRBD1 was called by the table and not checked on the DNA. TRBV21-1 is labeled a pseudogene. The CDR3 is made up of 13 amino acids.

In nucleotides, the CDR3 is TGTGCCAGCAGCCAAGAGGCAGGCAAAGGCTACACCTTC. Protein product: CASSQEAGKGYTF. The rearrangement uses TRBV3-1 (or the pseudogene TRBV3-2) and TRBJ1-2; D gene ambiguous. The CDR3 is 13 residues long. Trimming took off 0 bases at V and 8 bases at J, with 10 bases between the two ends. Germline CDR1 reads LGHDT; CDR2 reads YNNKEL (reference sequence).

The chain couples TRBV20-1 to TRBJ2-7; no clear D gene. This CDR3 spans 12 amino acids. CDR1 is DFQATT, CDR2 SNEGSKA, per germline (reference sequence). The V end lost 3 bases, the J end lost 4 bases, and 10 bases lay between the germline ends. The CDR3 nucleotides are TGCAGTGCTAGTTCTCAGGAATACGAGCAGTACTTC. Protein product: CSASSQEYEQYF.

V is TRBV5-1 and J is TRBJ1-5; 7 positions agree with TRBD1. The CDR3 sequence is 15 residues long. Germline V gene sequence: CDR1 SGHRS, CDR2 YFSETQ. Trimming at V came to 0 bases and at J to 4 bases, leaving 4 bases not matched to a gene. The chain's CDR3 is CASSLGTGFNQPQHF. For the CDR3, the DNA is TGCGCCAGCAGCTTGGGGACAGGTTTTAATCAGCCCCAGCATTTT.

The chain uses TRBV15 and TRBJ2-2; D remains unclear. V was pared by 2 bases and J by 5 bases, with 3 bases between. Per the germline V gene, CDR1 is LNHNV and CDR2 is YYDKDF (reference sequence). The CDR3 covers 12 residues. CDR3 amino acids: CATSRLTGELFF. The CDR3 nucleotides read TGTGCCACCAGCAGATTAACCGGGGAGCTGTTTTTT.

The chain has TRBV10-3 and TRBJ1-2; D unclear. CDR1 is ENHRY, CDR2 SYGVKD, per germline. The germline V and J ends were trimmed by 0 bases and 4 bases, with 12 bases remaining between them. This CDR3 region has 15 residues. The CDR3 bases are TGTGCCATCAGTGAGTCGACCCCAGGCATCTATGGCTACACCTTC. As protein: CAISESTPGIYGYTF.